One and the same sample provided the 17 T cell receptor beta chains below, sequenced in a study of T cells after yellow fever vaccination. MiXCR, run by TCRdb on the 5' RACE reads, gives a single entry per CDR3 protein. In the table there are about 160,000 distinct CDR3 sequences, 5.5% to 7.5% of which are singletons. Source: CD4+ T cells sorted from PBMCs, taken about 5 days after the first yellow fever vaccination. Receptors originate from a man between 18 and 35 years old who received the YFV17D yellow fever vaccine.

Of note for this clonotype: A much larger clone is a single base away; this may be a read error. The rearrangement links TRBV5-1 to TRBJ2-3; no reliable D call. This CDR3 comprises 15 residues. Germline loops: CDR1 SGHRS, CDR2 YFSETQ. CDR3 amino acids: CSSSLAPASTDTQYF. CDR3 nucleotides: TGCTCCAGCAGCTTGGCTCCCGCAAGCACAGATACGCAGTATTTT.

This clonotype occurred many times. The rearrangement links TRBV5-1 to TRBJ1-1, with D tentatively TRBD1 (6 bases). The CDR3 sequence is 14 residues long. From germline, CDR1 is SGHRS and CDR2 YFSETQ. V lost 3 bases and J lost 1, with 10 bases in between. The CDR3 spells CASSYLQGNTEAFF. CDR3 DNA sequence: TGCGCCAGCAGCTACCTACAGGGGAACACTGAAGCTTTCTTT.

In its sample, this clonotype was seen a few times. The rearrangement uses TRBV10-3 and TRBJ1-4; D is uncertain. The CDR3 is 15 residues long. V lost 8 bases and J lost 5, with 18 bases in between. Germline V gives CDR1 ENHRY, CDR2 SYGVKD. The CDR3 DNA reads as TGTGCCATCGGCTCTCAGTCTTCTGGGAATGAAAAACTGTTTTTT. Amino acid sequence: CAIGSQSSGNEKLFF.

This clonotype has ten or more counts. V is TRBV4-1 and J is TRBJ1-2; perhaps TRBD1 as D (6 bases). The CDR3 runs to 16 residues. The V gene lost 1 base and the J gene lost 3 bases, with 15 bases spanning the gap. The germline V gene encodes CDR1 MGHRA and CDR2 YSYEKL. CDR3 nucleotide sequence: TGCGCCAGCAGCCAAGGAGGGGGTGGGCTCGACTATGGCTACACCTTC. It is translated as CASSQGGGGLDYGYTF.

There are a few counts of this clonotype. This chain uses TRBV24-1 with TRBJ1-2; D is undetermined. Trimming removed 1 base at V and 8 bases at J, with 10 bases between. The V gene's germline CDR1 is KGHDR and CDR2 SFDVKD. The CDR3 consists of 13 residues. The CDR3 protein is CATSDLGGLGYTF. In nucleotides, the CDR3 is TGTGCCACCAGTGATTTAGGTGGCCTAGGCTACACCTTC.

The chain uses TRBV7-2 and TRBJ2-5; no reliable D call. CDR1 and CDR2 from the germline V gene are SGHTA and FQGNSA. This CDR3 contains 15 residues. V shed 1 base and J shed 2 bases, with 11 bases lying between them. The CDR3 sequence: CASSLVRGTQETQYF. The CDR3 bases are TGTGCCAGCAGCTTAGTTCGCGGCACTCAAGAGACCCAGTACTTC.

This clonotype was observed many times. The chain links TRBV20-1 to TRBJ1-6; TRBD1 might be the D (5 bases). V lost 6 bases to trimming and J lost 5 bases, with 14 bases between them. The CDR3 consists of 14 residues. CDR1 and CDR2 from the germline V gene are DFQATT and SNEGSKA (reference sequence). The CDR3: CSAPRQNNNSPLHF. DNA for the CDR3: TGCAGTGCACCCCGACAGAATAATAATTCACCCCTCCACTTT.

This sequence joins TRBV20-1 and TRBJ1-1; D remains unclear. Germline V CDR1 and CDR2: DFQATT, SNEGSKA (reference sequence). Between the trimmed V and J ends, which lost 3 bases and 1 base, there was a span of 6 bases. CDR3 length equals 12 residues. As DNA, the CDR3 is TGCAGTGCTAGTGAGGGGAACACTGAAGCTTTCTTT. Its protein is CSASEGNTEAFF.

This clonotype was seen repeatedly, ten times or more. This chain joins TRBV7-2 and TRBJ2-2; 8 nucleotides match TRBD1. Germline V gene lookup returns CDR1 SGHTA and CDR2 FQGNSA. CDR3 length equals 15 residues. Unmatched junction bases numbered 7, after V lost 5 bases and J lost 5 bases. The CDR3 protein is CASSPRTGRTGELFF. The CDR3 region has the DNA TGTGCCAGCAGCCCCCGGACAGGGCGTACCGGGGAGCTGTTTTTT.

Only a few counts were recorded for this clonotype. The rearrangement joins TRBV6-5 to TRBJ2-1; no reliable D call. This CDR3 contains 13 residues. V was clipped by 2 bases and J by 10 bases, with 12 bases between them. Germline V lookup: CDR1 MNHEY, CDR2 SVGAGI. CDR3 sequence: CASSYDTLGEQFF. The CDR3 nucleotides are TGTGCCAGCAGTTACGATACTTTAGGCGAGCAGTTCTTC.

This clonotype has only a few counts. The chain links TRBV18 to TRBJ2-2; D gene unclear. V was clipped by 1 base and J by 5 bases, with 8 bases between them. Germline loops: CDR1 KGHSH, CDR2 LQKENI. CDR3 length: 14 amino acids. This chain's CDR3 is CASSPLLGTGELFF. The CDR3 DNA is TGTGCCAGCTCACCACTCCTTGGAACCGGGGAGCTGTTTTTT.

The sample holds many counts of this clonotype. The J gene is TRBJ2-2, the V gene TRBV12-3 or TRBV12-4; possible D gene TRBD1, 5 bases. The V and J ends lost 2 bases and 1 base respectively, with 8 bases between them. This CDR3 region has 15 residues. The chain's CDR3 is CASSLRQGNTGELFF. The CDR3 coding sequence is TGTGCCAGCAGTTTAAGGCAGGGGAACACCGGGGAGCTGTTTTTT.

This clonotype was found many times. The genes are TRBV20-1 and TRBJ2-1; 9 bases map to TRBD2. Germline V gene lookup returns CDR1 DFQATT and CDR2 SNEGSKA (reference sequence). CDR3 size: 15 residues. V shed 3 bases and J 7 bases; nucleotides not matched to a gene: 10. CDR3 coding DNA: TGCAGTGCTAGGCCCGGGGCGGGGGGGGATAATGAGCAGTTCTTC. Protein: CSARPGAGGDNEQFF.

This clonotype was counted only a few times. The genes are TRBV1 and TRBJ2-7; the table's D call TRBD2 went unverified against the DNA. TRBV1 is recorded as a pseudogene. The CDR3 sequence is 17 residues long. CDR3 in DNA: TGCACCAGCAGCCAGGTAACCCCGGGACTAGCGGGGTGCGAGCAGTACGTC. Its protein product is CTSSQVTPGLAGCEQYV.

This clonotype has ten or more counts. The chain combines TRBV25-1 with TRBJ2-7; D remains ambiguous. Germline CDR1 MGHDK, CDR2 SYGVNS. With 1 base removed from V and 3 bases from J, the gap between germline ends came to 4 bases. The CDR3 runs 12 residues. CDR3 protein: CASSESNYEQYF. The CDR3, as DNA: TGTGCCAGCAGTGAATCCAACTACGAGCAGTACTTC.

This clonotype showed up many times. The V gene is TRBV20-1, the J gene TRBJ2-5, with 8 bases fitting TRBD2. Per the germline V gene, CDR1 is DFQATT and CDR2 is SNEGSKA (reference sequence). V gave up 5 bases and J gave up 5 bases; unmatched junction bases: 4. CDR3 length: 12 amino acids. The CDR3 DNA reads as TGCAGTGCTTTTAGCGGGGAGGAGACCCAGTACTTC. Its translation is CSAFSGEETQYF.

The table lists this clonotype with many counts. The rearrangement joins TRBV10-1 to TRBJ2-3; weak D call: TRBD2 (5 bases). The CDR3 covers 15 residues. V shed 4 bases and J shed 2 bases, with 13 bases lying between them. CDR1 WNHNN and CDR2 SYGVQD come from the germline V gene (reference sequence). The CDR3 loop reads CASSGGIANTDTQYF. The CDR3 nucleotides are TGCGCCAGCAGTGGTGGCATAGCGAACACAGATACGCAGTATTTT.